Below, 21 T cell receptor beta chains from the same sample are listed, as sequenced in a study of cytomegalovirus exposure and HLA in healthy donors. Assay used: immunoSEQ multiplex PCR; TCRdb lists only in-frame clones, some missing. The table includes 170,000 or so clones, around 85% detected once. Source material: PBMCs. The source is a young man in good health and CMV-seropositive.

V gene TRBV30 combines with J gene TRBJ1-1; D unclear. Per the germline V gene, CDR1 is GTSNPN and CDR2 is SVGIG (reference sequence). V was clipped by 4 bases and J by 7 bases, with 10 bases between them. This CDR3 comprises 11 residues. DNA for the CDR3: TGTGCCTGGACTAGCCCCTTTGAAGCTTTCTTT. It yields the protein CAWTSPFEAFF.

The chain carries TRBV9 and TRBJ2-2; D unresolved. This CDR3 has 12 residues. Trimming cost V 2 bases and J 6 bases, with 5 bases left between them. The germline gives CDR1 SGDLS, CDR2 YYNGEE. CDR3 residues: CASSVRSGELFF. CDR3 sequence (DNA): TGTGCCAGCAGCGTCAGGTCCGGGGAGCTGTTTTTT. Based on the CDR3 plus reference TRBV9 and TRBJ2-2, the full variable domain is DSGVTQTPKHLITATGQRVTLRCSPRSGDLSVYWYQQSLDQGLQFLIQYYNGEERAKGNILERFSAQQFPDLHSELNLSSLELGDSALYFCASSVRSGELFFGEGSRLTVL.

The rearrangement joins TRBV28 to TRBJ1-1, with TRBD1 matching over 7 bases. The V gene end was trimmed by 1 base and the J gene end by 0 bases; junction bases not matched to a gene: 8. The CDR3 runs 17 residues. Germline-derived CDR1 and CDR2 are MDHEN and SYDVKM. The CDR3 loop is CASSLFQGVRVNTEAFF. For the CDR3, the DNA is TGTGCCAGCAGTTTATTTCAGGGGGTCAGGGTGAACACTGAAGCTTTCTTT.

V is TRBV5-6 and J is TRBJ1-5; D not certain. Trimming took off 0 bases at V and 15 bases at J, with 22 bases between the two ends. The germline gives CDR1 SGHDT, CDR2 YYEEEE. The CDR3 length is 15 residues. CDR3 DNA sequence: TGTGCCAGCAGCTTGGATGGCGGGAGGGCCTCCGTAATGCATTTT. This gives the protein CASSLDGGRASVMHF. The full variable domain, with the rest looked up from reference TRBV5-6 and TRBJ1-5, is DAGVTQSPTHLIKTRGQQVTLRCSPKSGHDTVSWYQQALGQGPQFIFQYYEEEERQRGNFPDRFSGHQFPNYSSELNVNALLLGDSALYLCASSLDGGRASVMHFGDGTRLSIL.

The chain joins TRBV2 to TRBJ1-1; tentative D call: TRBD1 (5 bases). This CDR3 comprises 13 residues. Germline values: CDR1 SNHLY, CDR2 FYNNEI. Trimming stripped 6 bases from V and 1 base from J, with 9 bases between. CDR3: CASRADRNTEAFF. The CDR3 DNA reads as TGTGCCAGCAGGGCCGACAGGAACACTGAAGCTTTCTTT.

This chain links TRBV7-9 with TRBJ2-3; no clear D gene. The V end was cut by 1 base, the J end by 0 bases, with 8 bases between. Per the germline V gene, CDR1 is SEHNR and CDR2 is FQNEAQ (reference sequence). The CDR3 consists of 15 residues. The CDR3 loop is CASSLVSGSTDTQYF. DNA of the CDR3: TGTGCCAGCAGCTTAGTTTCCGGGAGCACAGATACGCAGTATTTT.

The chain's CDR3 is CASSLDGTGREQYF. CDR3 DNA sequence: TGCGCCAGCAGCTTGGATGGGACAGGGCGCGAGCAGTACTTC. The chain recombines TRBV5-1 with TRBJ2-7, with TRBD1 matching over 9 bases. CDR1 is SGHRS and CDR2 is YFSETQ in the germline V gene. The CDR3 spans 14 residues. V shed 0 bases, J shed 6 bases, and the junction held 4 bases outside the gene matches.

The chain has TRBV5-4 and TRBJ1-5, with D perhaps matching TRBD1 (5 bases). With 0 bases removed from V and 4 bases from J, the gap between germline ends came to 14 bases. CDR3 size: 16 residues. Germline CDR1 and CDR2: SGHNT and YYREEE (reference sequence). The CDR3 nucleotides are TGTGCCAGCAGCTTGGGGGGCGGGACGGGTAATCAGCCCCAGCATTTT. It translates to CASSLGGGTGNQPQHF.

In nucleotides, the CDR3 is TGCGCCAGCAGCTTGGGGGGACTTATTCCAACTAATGAAAAACTGTTTTTT. Its protein is CASSLGGLIPTNEKLFF. This chain links TRBV5-1 with TRBJ1-4; D may be TRBD1 (5 bases). The CDR3 loop spans 17 amino acids. Germline lookup yields CDR1 SGHRS and CDR2 YFSETQ. Trimming took off 0 bases at V and 0 bases at J, with 12 bases between the two ends.

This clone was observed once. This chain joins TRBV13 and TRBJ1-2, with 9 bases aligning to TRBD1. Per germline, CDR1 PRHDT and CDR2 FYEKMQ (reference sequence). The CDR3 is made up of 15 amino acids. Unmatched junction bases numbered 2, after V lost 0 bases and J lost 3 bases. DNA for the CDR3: TGTGCCAGCAGCTTAGGACAGGGGGCCTACTATGGCTACACCTTC. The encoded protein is CASSLGQGAYYGYTF.

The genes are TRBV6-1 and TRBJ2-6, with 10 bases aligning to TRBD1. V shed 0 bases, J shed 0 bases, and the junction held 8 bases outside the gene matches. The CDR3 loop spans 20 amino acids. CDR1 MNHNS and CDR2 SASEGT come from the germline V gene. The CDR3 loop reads CASSEARGTGVFSGANVLTF. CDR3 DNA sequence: TGTGCCAGCAGTGAAGCGAGGGGGACAGGGGTGTTCTCTGGGGCCAACGTCCTGACTTTC.

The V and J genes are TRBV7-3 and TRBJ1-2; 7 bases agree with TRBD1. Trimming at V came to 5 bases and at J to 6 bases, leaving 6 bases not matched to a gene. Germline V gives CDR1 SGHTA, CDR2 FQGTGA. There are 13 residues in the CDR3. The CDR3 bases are TGTGCCAGCAGCCGGCCAGGGGGAGATGGCTACACCTTC. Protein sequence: CASSRPGGDGYTF.

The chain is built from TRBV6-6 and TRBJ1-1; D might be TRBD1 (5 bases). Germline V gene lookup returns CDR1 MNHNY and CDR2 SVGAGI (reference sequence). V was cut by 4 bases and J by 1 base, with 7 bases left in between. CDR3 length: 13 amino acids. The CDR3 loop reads CASSSGGNTEAFF. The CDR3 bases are TGTGCCAGCAGTTCGGGGGGGAACACTGAAGCTTTCTTT.

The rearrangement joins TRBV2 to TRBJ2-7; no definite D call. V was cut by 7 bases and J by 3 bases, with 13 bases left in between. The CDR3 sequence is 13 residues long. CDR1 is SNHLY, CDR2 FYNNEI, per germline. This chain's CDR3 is CASTEGRGYEQYF. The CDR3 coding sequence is TGTGCCAGCACCGAAGGAAGAGGCTACGAGCAGTACTTC.

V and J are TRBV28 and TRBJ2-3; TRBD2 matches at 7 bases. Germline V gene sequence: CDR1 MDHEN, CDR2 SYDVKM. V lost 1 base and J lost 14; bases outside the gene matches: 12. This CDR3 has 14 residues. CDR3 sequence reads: CASSLLGEGLLAYF. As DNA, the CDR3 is TGTGCCAGCAGTTTATTGGGGGAGGGCCTCTTAGCGTATTTT.

This chain's CDR3 is CASGRDRATGELFF. DNA of the CDR3: TGTGCCAGTGGCCGGGACAGGGCCACCGGGGAGCTGTTTTTT. The rearrangement uses TRBV5-8 and TRBJ2-2; 9 bases map to TRBD1. The CDR3 has 14 residues. V lost 8 bases, J lost 4 bases, and 6 bases stayed unmatched. Germline V gives CDR1 SGHTS, CDR2 YDEGEE.

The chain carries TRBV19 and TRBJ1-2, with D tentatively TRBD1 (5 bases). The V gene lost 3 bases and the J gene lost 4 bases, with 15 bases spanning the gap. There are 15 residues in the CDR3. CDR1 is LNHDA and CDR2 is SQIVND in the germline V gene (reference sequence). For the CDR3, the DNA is TGTGCCAGTAGTATGGAAGGCAGGGAGGGCTATGGCTACACCTTC. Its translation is CASSMEGREGYGYTF.

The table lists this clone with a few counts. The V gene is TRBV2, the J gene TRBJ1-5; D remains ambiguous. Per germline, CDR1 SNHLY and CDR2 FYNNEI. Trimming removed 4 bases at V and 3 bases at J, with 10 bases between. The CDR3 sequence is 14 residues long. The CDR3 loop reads CASSVGGYNQPQHF. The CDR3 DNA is TGTGCCAGCAGTGTTGGAGGTTACAATCAGCCCCAGCATTTT.

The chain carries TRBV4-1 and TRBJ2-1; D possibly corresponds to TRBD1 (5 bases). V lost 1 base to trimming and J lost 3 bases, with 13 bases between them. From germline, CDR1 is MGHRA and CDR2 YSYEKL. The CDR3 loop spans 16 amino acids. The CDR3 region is CASSQVSGLDYNEQFF. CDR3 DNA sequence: TGCGCCAGCAGCCAAGTTTCAGGGTTAGACTACAATGAGCAGTTCTTC.

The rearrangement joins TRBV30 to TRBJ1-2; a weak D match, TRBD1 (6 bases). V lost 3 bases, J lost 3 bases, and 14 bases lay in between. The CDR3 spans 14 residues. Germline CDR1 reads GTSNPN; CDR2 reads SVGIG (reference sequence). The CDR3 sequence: CAWSNRAGDYGYTF. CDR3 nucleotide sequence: TGTGCCTGGAGCAACAGGGCCGGGGACTATGGCTACACCTTC.

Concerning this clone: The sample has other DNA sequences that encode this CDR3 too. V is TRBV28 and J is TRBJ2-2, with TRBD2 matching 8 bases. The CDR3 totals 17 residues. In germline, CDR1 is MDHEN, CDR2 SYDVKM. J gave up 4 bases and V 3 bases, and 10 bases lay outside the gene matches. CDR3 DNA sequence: TGTGCCAGCAGTTTGCCCCGGGCAAGCGGGGGCACCGGGGAGCTGTTTTTT. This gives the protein CASSLPRASGGTGELFF.